Included here is one TCR beta chain sequence, with context. The antigen is not known. The V gene's germline CDR1 is MNHNY and CDR2 SVGAGI (reference sequence). The ends lost 7 bases at V and 9 bases at J; junction bases unmatched: 5. The CDR3 extends over 12 amino acids. Unsorted PBMC replicate PCRs drew on around 310 ng DNA, representing approximately 30,000 T cell genomes. Ten immunoSEQ deep assay plates were used to sequence unsorted PBMC DNA. Clones were sequenced by immunoSEQ multiplex PCR, and TCRdb holds only the in-frame ones, with some missing. This table holds around 530,000 clones, around 76% found once. Donors were healthy HIV-negative adults without recently reported acute infections or vaccinations. These data are taken from a study of shared clonotypes between healthy human individuals. Study-level points and caveats: In having few donors, the study represented limited genetic and exposure-history diversity.

The receptor's source is a woman in her thirties or forties in good health. Some clones in this sample may be carry-over from other donors' samples. The source material was PBMCs. This chain uses TRBV6-6 with TRBJ2-1; 8 bases map to TRBD2. The CDR3 loop is CASTRAGGEQFF. The CDR3, as DNA: TGTGCCAGCACCCGGGCGGGGGGTGAGCAGTTCTTC.